One sample yielded the 20 T cell receptor beta chains listed below, sequenced in a study of shared clonotypes between healthy human individuals. Profiled with immunoSEQ multiplex PCR; TCRdb holds only in-frame clones, not every one. Of about 2 million clones listed, less than 95% are singletons. Terminally differentiated effector memory CD45RA+ cells were excluded from the naive CD8 cells, which were CD45RO-negative and positively selected for CCR7. The sample comprised naive CD8+ T cells sorted from blood. The receptor source for this set is a man younger than 35 in good health.

The V call is TRBV27, the J call TRBJ2-1; 8 positions agree with TRBD1. Germline loops: CDR1 MNHEY, CDR2 SMNVEV (reference sequence). The CDR3 has 15 residues. J gave up 8 bases and V 2 bases, and 8 bases lay outside the gene matches. The CDR3 DNA sequence: TGTGCCAGCAGTTTACCAGGGGGCGGTCTCTATGAGCAGTTCTTC. Translation: CASSLPGGGLYEQFF.

The CDR3 region has the DNA TGTGCCAGCAGCTGGGGACCGGGGAGCACAGATACGCAGTATTTT. It codes for CASSWGPGSTDTQYF. The chain combines TRBV5-6 with TRBJ2-3; D is tentatively TRBD1 or TRBD2 (5 bases each). Germline CDR1 reads SGHDT; CDR2 reads YYEEEE. There are 15 residues in the CDR3. V lost 3 bases, J lost 0 bases, and 11 bases lay in between.

The chain combines TRBV29-1 with TRBJ1-2, with D perhaps TRBD1 (6 bases). Germline CDR1 and CDR2: SQVTM and ANQGSEA. The CDR3 runs 17 residues. The germline V and J ends were trimmed by 6 bases and 3 bases, with 26 bases remaining between them. Written as DNA, the CDR3 is TGCAGCGTCGGCCCGGCACCTAGGGGGGGATCCCACTATGGCTACACCTTC. Translating it yields CSVGPAPRGGSHYGYTF.

Only one count was recorded for this clone. This sequence joins TRBV27 and TRBJ2-1, with 11 nucleotides matching TRBD2. The CDR3 totals 16 residues. The V gene's germline CDR1 is MNHEY and CDR2 SMNVEV (reference sequence). Losses at the gene ends were 5 bases for V and 4 bases for J; bases not matched to a gene: 7. The CDR3 region is CASSPRLAGFYNEQFF. CDR3 DNA sequence: TGTGCCAGCAGTCCCCGACTAGCGGGGTTTTACAATGAGCAGTTCTTC.

The chain combines TRBV5-6 with TRBJ2-7; no clear D gene. This CDR3 comprises 15 residues. Trimming stripped 0 bases from V and 3 bases from J, with 13 bases between. Germline V gene data show CDR1 as SGHDT and CDR2 as YYEEEE. DNA for the CDR3: TGTGCCAGCAGCTTGGCCCGGTTTCCAGACTACGAGCAGTACTTC. Amino acid sequence: CASSLARFPDYEQYF.

J is TRBJ2-1 and V is TRBV5-1, with 11 bases fitting TRBD2. Trimming cost V 4 bases and J 10 bases; bases outside gene matches: 10. Germline V gene data show CDR1 as SGHRS and CDR2 as YFSETQ. The CDR3 spans 15 residues. CDR3: CASSRTSGPHLEQFF. The CDR3 DNA reads TGCGCCAGCAGCCGGACTAGCGGGCCGCATCTAGAGCAGTTCTTC.

V usage is TRBV6-5 and J usage is TRBJ2-1; TRBD2 is a possible D gene (5 bases). Trimming took 7 bases from V and 7 from J, leaving 14 bases between them. This CDR3 is 13 amino acids long. Germline-derived CDR1 and CDR2 are MNHEY and SVGAGI. CDR3 amino acids: CASTDPLGNEQFF. The CDR3 DNA follows: TGTGCCAGCACCGATCCACTAGGAAATGAGCAGTTCTTC.

V gene TRBV4-2 combines with J gene TRBJ2-2, with D unresolved. The V gene lost 0 bases and the J gene lost 2 bases, with 10 bases spanning the gap. This CDR3 region has 16 residues. CDR1 and CDR2 (germline): LGHNA, YNFKEQ. The CDR3 sequence is CASSQEGYTNTGELFF. The CDR3 coding sequence is TGTGCCAGCAGCCAAGAAGGGTACACTAACACCGGGGAGCTGTTTTTT.

The V call is TRBV29-1, the J call TRBJ2-1, with no clear D. Germline V gene data show CDR1 as SQVTM and CDR2 as ANQGSEA. The CDR3 runs 13 residues. V lost 7 bases and J lost 4, with 14 bases in between. The CDR3 DNA sequence: TGCAGCGCAGTGGACGGATATTACAATGAGCAGTTCTTC. It codes for CSAVDGYYNEQFF.

The chain employs TRBV29-1 and TRBJ2-7; tentative D call: TRBD1 (6 bases). Germline V gene data show CDR1 as SQVTM and CDR2 as ANQGSEA. Trimming shortened V by 4 bases and J by 3 bases, and 13 bases separated the two germline ends. This CDR3 contains 13 residues. CDR3 protein: CSVVRTDRYEQYF. DNA of the CDR3: TGCAGCGTTGTTCGGACAGACCGCTACGAGCAGTACTTC.

With regard to this clone: This same CDR3 is encoded by further DNA sequences in the sample. The chain couples TRBV5-4 to TRBJ2-7; D is undetermined. The V gene's germline CDR1 is SGHNT and CDR2 YYREEE (reference sequence). V shed 0 bases and J shed 2 bases, with 9 bases lying between them. The CDR3 consists of 14 residues. The DNA for the CDR3 is TGTGCCAGCAGCTTGGGTGTGGGGACCTACGAGCAGTACTTC. It translates to CASSLGVGTYEQYF.

This clone was recorded only once. The chain employs TRBV6-6 and TRBJ2-5, with a possible D match to TRBD2 (5 bases). Germline-derived CDR1 and CDR2 are MNHNY and SVGAGI (reference sequence). The ends were cut back, 0 bases at V and 7 bases at J, with 9 bases in the middle. The CDR3 covers 13 residues. The CDR3 nucleotides are TGTGCCAGCAGTTACTCTTCAGAGGGGACCCAGTACTTC. As protein: CASSYSSEGTQYF.

The V gene is TRBV27, the J gene TRBJ1-2, with D perhaps TRBD1 (6 bases). The germline gives CDR1 MNHEY, CDR2 SMNVEV (reference sequence). The V end lost 5 bases, the J end lost 1 base, and 17 bases lay between the germline ends. This CDR3 region has 16 residues. CDR3 coding DNA: TGTGCCAGCAGTCTCACCTGGACAGACCTTAACTATGGCTACACCTTC. It encodes CASSLTWTDLNYGYTF.

The chain uses TRBV27 and TRBJ2-5; 7 nucleotides line up with TRBD2. The junction had 16 bases not matched to a gene; V was cut back by 6 bases and J by 3 bases. The CDR3 covers 17 residues. CDR1 and CDR2 from the germline V gene are MNHEY and SMNVEV (reference sequence). In DNA, the CDR3 is TGTGCCAGCAGCCCTTCGGTTCCAGCGGGGATCGAAGAGACCCAGTACTTC. The encoded protein is CASSPSVPAGIEETQYF.

The rearrangement uses TRBV2 and TRBJ2-3, with TRBD2 matching 12 bases. The CDR3 consists of 16 residues. Germline-derived CDR1 and CDR2 are SNHLY and FYNNEI. V lost 6 bases to trimming and J lost 6 bases; unmatched junction nucleotides: 10. The DNA for the CDR3 is TGTGCCAGCAGGCCTTGGACTAGCGGGGAAGATGATACGCAGTATTTT. Amino acids: CASRPWTSGEDDTQYF.

The chain has TRBV4-3 and TRBJ2-5, with 9 bases matching TRBD1. The germline V gene encodes CDR1 LGHNA and CDR2 YSLEER. There are 14 residues in the CDR3. V lost 2 bases to trimming and J lost 4 bases; unmatched junction nucleotides: 2. CDR3 coding DNA: TGCGCCAGCAGCCAAACACAGGGGGCAGAGACCCAGTACTTC. Translation: CASSQTQGAETQYF.

This chain links TRBV7-2 with TRBJ2-3; 11 bases align to TRBD1. The CDR3 has 16 amino acids. Germline CDR1 SGHTA, CDR2 FQGNSA. J was trimmed by 4 bases and V by 5 bases; bases with no gene match: 8. The CDR3 here is CASSAGTGGLADTQYF. CDR3 in DNA: TGTGCCAGCAGCGCCGGGACAGGGGGGTTGGCAGATACGCAGTATTTT.

The chain links TRBV7-8 to TRBJ2-7, with 7 nucleotides matching TRBD2. Germline CDR1 and CDR2: SGHVS and FQNEAQ. Trimming removed 0 bases from V and 4 bases from J; junction bases left unmatched: 6. The CDR3 runs to 15 residues. This CDR3 is CASSLAGGLGYEQYF. For the CDR3, the DNA is TGTGCCAGCAGCTTAGCGGGAGGGTTGGGGTACGAGCAGTACTTC.

This clone was seen just once. The chain employs TRBV28 and TRBJ1-2; 8 bases map to TRBD1. The germline CDR1 and CDR2 sequences are MDHEN and SYDVKM. V shed 10 bases and J 8 bases; nucleotides not matched to a gene: 18. There are 15 residues in the CDR3. The CDR3 DNA reads as TGTGCCATCGCTAACTATGGACAGGGATCATGGGGCTACACCTTC. This sequence encodes CAIANYGQGSWGYTF.

The J gene is TRBJ2-1, the V gene TRBV27, with D possibly matching TRBD2 (6 bases). V lost 2 bases and J lost 6, with 11 bases in between. Germline-derived CDR1 and CDR2 are MNHEY and SMNVEV (reference sequence). The CDR3 is made up of 14 amino acids. CDR3 sequence: CASSLLANVNEQFF. The CDR3 nucleotides are TGTGCCAGCAGTTTACTAGCGAATGTCAATGAGCAGTTCTTC.